Presented here are 8 T cell receptor beta chains from one specimen sequenced in a study of blood T cell repertoires in COVID-19. Clones were read by immunoSEQ multiplex PCR, and TCRdb kept only the in-frame ones, dropping some. This sample has 70,000 to 80,000 clones, with 80% to 90% found just once. What was sequenced was peripheral blood. These receptors all stem from a woman aged 45-65 years with acute or convalescent COVID-19.

For this clone: At the DNA level, this CDR3 is encoded by other sequences in the same sample as well. V is TRBV6-5 and J is TRBJ2-7; 10 bases are a match to TRBD2. The CDR3 has 15 residues. Trimming took 5 bases from V and 1 from J; bases not matched to a gene: 5. Germline values: CDR1 MNHEY, CDR2 SVGAGI. The CDR3 loop is CASSPLAGVSYEQYF. The CDR3 nucleotides are TGTGCCAGCAGTCCCCTAGCGGGAGTGTCCTACGAGCAGTACTTC.

The rearrangement uses TRBV5-4 and TRBJ2-1; D may be TRBD1 (6 bases). The CDR3 consists of 14 residues. The V gene's germline CDR1 is SGHNT and CDR2 YYREEE (reference sequence). Trimming cost V 2 bases and J 2 bases, with 8 bases left between them. CDR3 DNA: TGTGCCAGCAGCTTACAGGGACCCTACAATGAGCAGTTCTTC. Translated, it gives CASSLQGPYNEQFF. The full variable domain, rest sourced from reference TRBV5-4 and TRBJ2-1, is ETGVTQSPTHLIKTRGQQVTLRCSSQSGHNTVSWYQQALGQGPQFIFQYYREEENGRGNFPPRFSGLQFPNYSSELNVNALELDDSALYLCASSLQGPYNEQFFGPGTRLTVL.

The rearrangement links TRBV10-3 to TRBJ1-3; no firm D call. Trimming cost V 7 bases and J 0 bases, with 10 bases left between them. Germline V CDR1 and CDR2: ENHRY, SYGVKD. This CDR3 has 14 residues. The CDR3 DNA is TGTGCCATCAAGGTCGGGAACTCTGGAAACACCATATATTTT. Amino acids: CAIKVGNSGNTIYF.

This chain joins TRBV5-4 and TRBJ2-5; D is undetermined. The CDR3 contains 14 residues. Trimming took off 3 bases at V and 2 bases at J, with 11 bases between the two ends. Germline V gene data show CDR1 as SGHNT and CDR2 as YYREEE (reference sequence). For the CDR3, the DNA is TGTGCCAGCAGCTCTAGGTTGAGTCAAGAGACCCAGTACTTC. This gives the protein CASSSRLSQETQYF.

The rearrangement uses TRBV7-9 and TRBJ1-1; unclear D gene. CDR1 is SEHNR and CDR2 is FQNEAQ in the germline V gene (reference sequence). This CDR3 comprises 13 residues. V lost 6 bases and J lost 3, with 11 bases in between. The CDR3 coding sequence is TGTGCCAGCAGACAAAACGCCTACACTGAAGCTTTCTTT. It translates to CASRQNAYTEAFF.

This rearrangement joins TRBV4-1 to TRBJ2-1; TRBD1 agrees at 9 bases. Germline loops: CDR1 MGHRA, CDR2 YSYEKL. The CDR3 loop spans 21 amino acids. Trimming removed 2 bases from V and 1 base from J; junction bases left unmatched: 18. CDR3 bases: TGCGCCAGCAGCCAACCGACAGGGGGGACTGTCGGTCCTCGGTCCTACAATGAGCAGTTCTTC. Encoded protein: CASSQPTGGTVGPRSYNEQFF.

This clone was seen more than once but under ten times. The genes are TRBV28 and TRBJ2-7, with D perhaps TRBD2 (6 bases). V shed 3 bases and J shed 3 bases, with 9 bases lying between them. The CDR3 spans 13 residues. CDR1 and CDR2 from the germline V gene are MDHEN and SYDVKM. DNA of the CDR3: TGTGCCAGCAGTTTTCAGGACTACTACGAGCAGTACTTC. It translates to CASSFQDYYEQYF.

The chain recombines TRBV19 with TRBJ1-4, with TRBD1 identical over 8 bases. Germline-derived CDR1 and CDR2 are LNHDA and SQIVND (reference sequence). J gave up 7 bases and V 5 bases, and 6 bases lay outside the gene matches. There are 14 residues in the CDR3. DNA of the CDR3: TGTGCCAGTAGTCCCCGGACAGGGAGTGAAAAACTGTTTTTT. Translation gives CASSPRTGSEKLFF.